These 26 T cell receptor beta chains came from one sample sequenced in a study of T cell repertoires in cytomegalovirus infection. TCRdb passed the reads through MiXCR, listing each CDR3 protein once. The sample consists of approximately 200,000 distinct CDR3 sequences, 28% of them appearing once. Material: PBMCs. These receptors originate from a human donor in good health (CMV status not recorded). Some clones in this sample may be carry-over from other donors' samples.

The rearrangement joins TRBV4-3 to TRBJ2-1; D is uncertain. There are 14 residues in the CDR3. V lost 0 bases to trimming and J lost 6 bases, with 9 bases between them. In germline, CDR1 is LGHNA, CDR2 YSLEER. The DNA for the CDR3 is TGCGCCAGCAGCCAAGAGAATTTGGGCAATGAGCAGTTCTTC. This sequence encodes CASSQENLGNEQFF.

The chain uses TRBV7-9 and TRBJ2-3; the match to TRBD2 covers 12 bases. CDR3 length equals 19 residues. The ends lost 2 bases at V and 6 bases at J; junction bases unmatched: 15. Per germline, CDR1 SEHNR and CDR2 FQNEAQ (reference sequence). The CDR3 here is CASSLKTSGGVTTLDTQYF. DNA for the CDR3: TGTGCCAGCAGCTTAAAGACTAGCGGGGGAGTTACCACATTGGATACGCAGTATTTT.

This clonotype was seen only a few times. This chain connects TRBV6-2 or TRBV6-3 to TRBJ1-1; D unclear. This CDR3 is built from 15 residues. Germline V lookup: CDR1 MNHEY, CDR2 SVGEGT. The V and J ends lost 0 bases and 9 bases respectively, with 17 bases between them. DNA for the CDR3: TGTGCCAGCAGTTACTCGAGTATGGGCAGCCTTAAAGCTTTCTTT. Amino acids: CASSYSSMGSLKAFF.

The chain uses TRBV6-8 and TRBJ1-1; possible D gene TRBD1, 6 bases. CDR1 and CDR2 (germline): MNHGY, SAAAGT. Trimming stripped 10 bases from V and 4 bases from J, with 16 bases between. This CDR3 is 13 amino acids long. The CDR3 here is CATDRGLGTEAFF. The CDR3 DNA is TGTGCCACCGACCGGGGGCTCGGCACTGAAGCTTTCTTT.

This clonotype has more than one count but fewer than ten. The chain couples TRBV25-1 to TRBJ1-6; D gene unclear. Germline V lookup: CDR1 MGHDK, CDR2 SYGVNS. The CDR3 contains 15 residues. V was trimmed by 4 bases and J by 9 bases, leaving 16 bases between them. CDR3 amino acids: CASSVGGVSGSPLHF. The CDR3 DNA sequence: TGTGCCAGCAGTGTTGGTGGGGTGTCCGGTTCACCCCTCCACTTT.

The gene calls are TRBV12-3 or TRBV12-4 and TRBJ2-5; D might be TRBD1 (7 bases). V lost 5 bases, J lost 7 bases, and 20 bases lay in between. This CDR3 contains 15 residues. CDR3 nucleotide sequence: TGTGCCAGCAGTCCTTTCCGGAGGGGGCTGGCGACCCAGTACTTC. It translates to CASSPFRRGLATQYF.

This sequence joins TRBV11-2 and TRBJ2-6, with D tentatively TRBD2 (6 bases). CDR1 and CDR2 (germline): SGHAT, FQNNGV. The CDR3 runs to 15 residues. Trimming removed 8 bases from V and 1 base from J, with 12 bases in between. CDR3 coding DNA: TGTGCCAGCCGCTCCCGGGGGTCTGGGGCCAACGTCCTGACTTTC. This codes for CASRSRGSGANVLTF.

This clonotype was recorded a few times. The chain has TRBV7-2 and TRBJ2-1; 11 bases agree with TRBD1. CDR3 size: 15 residues. From germline, CDR1 is SGHTA and CDR2 FQGNSA. J lost 6 bases, V lost 5 bases, and 6 bases had no gene match. The CDR3 coding sequence is TGTGCCAGCAGCCAATCGGGGACAGGGGGCAATGAGCAGTTCTTC. It yields the protein CASSQSGTGGNEQFF.

This chain connects TRBV7-8 to TRBJ2-1, with 13 bases identical to TRBD2. With V trimmed by 5 bases and J by 4 bases, 5 bases remained unmatched. Germline V lookup: CDR1 SGHVS, CDR2 FQNEAQ. This CDR3 contains 16 residues. This CDR3 is CASSELTSGGYNEQFF. The DNA of the CDR3 is TGTGCCAGCAGCGAGCTGACTAGCGGGGGGTACAATGAGCAGTTCTTC. Filled out from reference TRBV7-8 and TRBJ2-1, the complete variable domain reads GAGVSQSPRYKVAKRGQDVALRCDPISGHVSLFWYQQALGQGPEFLTYFQNEAQLDKSGLPSDRFFAERPEGSVSTLKIQRTQQEDSAVYLCASSELTSGGYNEQFFGPGTRLTVL.

This clonotype has just a few counts. The chain recombines TRBV14 with TRBJ1-1; D not resolved. Trimming took off 3 bases at V and 6 bases at J, with 8 bases between the two ends. The germline gives CDR1 SGHDN, CDR2 FVKESK. The CDR3 is made up of 12 amino acids. CDR3 protein: CASSQYRPEAFF. CDR3 coding DNA: TGTGCCAGCAGCCAGTACAGACCTGAAGCTTTCTTT.

V is TRBV6-5 and J is TRBJ2-2; 7 nucleotides agree with TRBD1. CDR1 MNHEY and CDR2 SVGAGI come from the germline V gene. The CDR3 covers 14 residues. V dropped 6 bases and J dropped 5; count of bases not matched to a gene: 6. The CDR3 here is CASRIGQVTGELFF. CDR3 in DNA: TGTGCCAGCAGGATCGGACAGGTTACCGGGGAGCTGTTTTTT.

This clonotype has just one count. The final CDR3 position lacks the conserved phenylalanine or tryptophan, pointing to a likely read error. The J gene is TRBJ1-1, the V gene TRBV11-2; TRBD1 agrees at 9 bases. This CDR3 has 16 residues. Germline V gene sequence: CDR1 SGHAT, CDR2 FQNNGV. Trimming removed 5 bases from V and 0 bases from J; junction bases left unmatched: 7. The CDR3 loop reads CASSPGTGIMNTEAFL. The CDR3 DNA reads TGTGCCAGCAGCCCGGGGACAGGGATCATGAACACTGAAGCTTTCCTT.

This chain links TRBV14 with TRBJ1-1; D unclear. V lost 5 bases and J 2 bases, leaving 12 bases between the germline ends. This CDR3 comprises 14 residues. The germline V gene has CDR1 SGHDN and CDR2 FVKESK. The chain's CDR3 is CASSWWQDNTEAFF. CDR3 sequence (DNA): TGTGCCAGCAGCTGGTGGCAAGATAACACTGAAGCTTTCTTT.

This clonotype has just one count. This sequence joins TRBV29-1 and TRBJ2-7, with unresolved D. CDR3 size: 10 residues. Germline V gene sequence: CDR1 SQVTM, CDR2 ANQGSEA. V dropped 4 bases and J dropped 6 bases, with 7 bases sitting between them. This CDR3 is CSVGTTEQYF. The CDR3 DNA reads as TGCAGCGTTGGAACTACCGAGCAGTACTTC.

This clonotype was recorded at least ten times. This chain links TRBV7-6 with TRBJ2-1, with 10 bases identical to TRBD1. With V trimmed by 5 bases and J by 6 bases, 7 bases remained unmatched. The V gene's germline CDR1 is SGHVS and CDR2 FNYEAQ. This CDR3 is 15 amino acids long. Written as DNA, the CDR3 is TGTGCCAGCAGCCCCGGACAGGGGGTCATCAATGAGCAGTTCTTC. Protein product: CASSPGQGVINEQFF.

This clonotype was detected only a few times. The J gene is TRBJ2-5, the V gene TRBV20-1; 9 bases agree with TRBD2. Germline lookup yields CDR1 DFQATT and CDR2 SNEGSKA (reference sequence). V was clipped by 5 bases and J by 6 bases; unmatched bases: 10. This CDR3 region has 14 residues. The CDR3 protein is CSALTSGGVKTQYF. For the CDR3, the DNA is TGCAGTGCTCTGACTAGCGGAGGGGTCAAGACCCAGTACTTC.

The gene calls are TRBV12-3 or TRBV12-4 and TRBJ2-7, with 8 bases matching TRBD1. CDR3 length equals 14 residues. After removal of 5 bases from V and 3 bases from J, the junction contained 6 bases not matched to a gene. The CDR3 protein is CASSPGDRHYEQYF. The CDR3 bases are TGTGCCAGCAGTCCGGGGGACAGGCACTACGAGCAGTACTTC.

The sample holds a few counts of this clonotype. V gene TRBV7-3 combines with J gene TRBJ2-1; 9 bases map to TRBD2. The CDR3 covers 13 residues. The V gene's germline CDR1 is SGHTA and CDR2 FQGTGA. The ends lost 5 bases at V and 7 bases at J; junction bases unmatched: 3. The CDR3 is CASSRGLANEQFF. For the CDR3, the DNA is TGTGCCAGCAGCCGCGGACTAGCGAATGAGCAGTTCTTC. The whole variable domain, filled in from reference TRBV7-3 and TRBJ2-1, reads GAGVSQTPSNKVTEKGKYVELRCDPISGHTALYWYRQSLGQGPEFLIYFQGTGAADDSGLPNDRFFAVRPEGSVSTLKIQRTERGDSAVYLCASSRGLANEQFFGPGTRLTVL.

Ten or more counts support this clonotype. This chain connects TRBV7-2 to TRBJ1-2; TRBD1 matches at 11 bases. V lost 3 bases, J lost 3 bases, and 3 bases stayed unmatched. Germline values: CDR1 SGHTA, CDR2 FQGNSA. The CDR3 extends over 15 amino acids. CDR3 sequence: CASSFGQGADYGYTF. Here the CDR3 DNA reads TGTGCCAGCAGCTTTGGACAGGGGGCTGACTATGGCTACACCTTC.

The chain carries TRBV11-2 and TRBJ1-6; TRBD1 matches 9 bases. The CDR3 has 16 residues. V gave up 4 bases and J gave up 4 bases; unmatched junction bases: 5. Germline V lookup: CDR1 SGHAT, CDR2 FQNNGV. The CDR3 region has the DNA TGTGCCAGCAGCTCACAGGACAGGGGTTATAATTCACCCCTCCACTTT. It codes for CASSSQDRGYNSPLHF.

The rearrangement joins TRBV7-3 to TRBJ2-2, with 10 bases that match TRBD1. V shed 7 bases and J 3 bases; nucleotides not matched to a gene: 5. Germline lookup yields CDR1 SGHTA and CDR2 FQGTGA. This CDR3 comprises 15 residues. Here the CDR3 reads CASTPDRGDTGELFF. CDR3 nucleotide sequence: TGTGCCAGCACCCCGGACAGGGGGGACACCGGGGAGCTGTTTTTT.

This clonotype appeared a few times. The rearrangement joins TRBV7-8 to TRBJ2-7; D remains ambiguous. The germline gives CDR1 SGHVS, CDR2 FQNEAQ. The CDR3 is 11 residues long. V was shortened by 6 bases and J by 5 bases, with 8 bases between the two germline ends. CDR3 coding DNA: TGTGCCAGCAGTTCCCGTAACGAGCAGTACTTC. This translates into CASSSRNEQYF.

J is TRBJ2-2 and V is TRBV11-3; possible D gene TRBD2, 6 bases. Trimming left V 5 bases short and J 2 bases short, with 15 bases between. CDR3 length: 16 amino acids. Germline assignment: CDR1 SGHNT and CDR2 YENEEA. The CDR3: CASSLGGNLNTGELFF. For the CDR3, the DNA is TGTGCCAGCAGCCTTGGGGGGAACTTAAACACCGGGGAGCTGTTTTTT.

Many counts were recorded for this clonotype. The V and J genes are TRBV7-2 and TRBJ2-7; TRBD1 aligns across 8 bases. Germline-derived CDR1 and CDR2 are SGHTA and FQGNSA. This CDR3 is built from 13 residues. V lost 5 bases and J lost 2; bases outside the gene matches: 2. CDR3 nucleotides: TGTGCCAGCAGCCAGGACAGGGCCTACGAGCAGTACTTC. Translation gives CASSQDRAYEQYF. Full variable domain (remainder filled in from reference TRBV7-2 and TRBJ2-7): GAGVSQSPSNKVTEKGKDVELRCDPISGHTALYWYRQSLGQGLEFLIYFQGNSAPDKSGLPSDRFSAERTGGSVSTLTIQRTQQEDSAVYLCASSQDRAYEQYFGPGTRLTVT.

This clonotype has a handful of counts. V gene TRBV29-1 combines with J gene TRBJ2-7; D is ambiguous. Trimming removed 1 base from V and 1 base from J, with 14 bases in between. The CDR3 has 15 amino acids. Germline lookup yields CDR1 SQVTM and CDR2 ANQGSEA. The CDR3 reads CSVEGIGGSSYEQYF. Here the CDR3 DNA reads TGCAGCGTTGAAGGCATAGGTGGCAGTTCCTACGAGCAGTACTTC.

This clonotype was found a few times. V gene TRBV6-6 combines with J gene TRBJ2-3; 11 bases are a match to TRBD2. The germline V gene has CDR1 MNHNY and CDR2 SVGAGI (reference sequence). The CDR3 has 16 amino acids. The junction had 6 bases not matched to a gene; V was cut back by 5 bases and J by 2 bases. This CDR3 reads CASSASGGHLTDTQYF. CDR3 nucleotide sequence: TGTGCCAGCAGTGCTAGCGGGGGGCACCTCACAGATACGCAGTATTTT.